This TCR beta chain comes out of a study of cytomegalovirus exposure and HLA in healthy donors. Study-wide background: Of all 400 or so donors who were genotyped, roughly 85% belonged to the Caucasian-associated ancestry cluster. Broader study findings: Listed as cytomegalovirus-associated were over 150 TCR beta chains. Immune exposure information comprised only CMV serostatus. Upon later analysis, TCR association rates were observed to vary by HLA locus, being highest for DRB1 and lowest for HLA-C.

Researchers ran the PCR with 60 Vbeta and 13 Jbeta primers. Measured with immunoSEQ multiplex PCR; TCRdb has only the in-frame clones, and not every one. The sample includes 100,000 to 150,000 clones, around three quarters of them seen just once. With regard to this clone: Its cognate antigen is unknown.

Sequenced input: PBMCs. The TCR originated in a man in his forties or fifties in good health and CMV-seronegative.

CDR3 DNA: TGTGCCAGCAGCCAAGGGGGACAACACTACGAGCAGTACTTC. As protein: CASSQGGQHYEQYF. This chain connects TRBV4-2 to TRBJ2-7; D might be TRBD1 (6 bases). V gave up 1 base and J gave up 3 bases, with 10 bases separating them. CDR1 is LGHNA and CDR2 is YNFKEQ in the germline V gene. This CDR3 is 14 amino acids long.